These T cell receptor beta chains were read from a single sample in a study of shared clonotypes between healthy human individuals. The table came from immunoSEQ multiplex PCR; TCRdb's copy has only in-frame clones and leaves some out. Among 2 million to 2.5 million clones listed, 93% were seen once. Sequencing input: naive CD4+ T cells from PBMCs. These receptor sequences come from a man younger than 35 in good health. Some clones in this sample may be carry-over from other donors' samples. CDR3s include the opening cysteine and the closing phenylalanine or tryptophan. The D gene is left open where the match is weak. Expanded clones are given a class, and other clones once, few, many or no size at all.

d_call | j_call | clone_size | v_call | cdr3_nt | cdr3_aa
NA | TRBJ2-1 | NA | TRBV28 | TGTGCCAGCAGCCCACCAGGGGCCCTCTCCTACAATGAGCAGTTCTTC | CASSPPGALSYNEQFF
TRBD2 | TRBJ2-5 | NA | TRBV5-4 | TGTGCCAGCAGCTTGGGTAGCGGGAGGGCCGTTGAGACCCAGTACTTC | CASSLGSGRAVETQYF
NA | TRBJ1-3 | few | TRBV29-1 | TGCAGCGTTGAAATATCAGGTGGAAACACCATATATTTT | CSVEISGGNTIYF
NA | TRBJ1-4 | few | TRBV30 | TGTGCCTGGAGTTTCCGGACACTCTCTGATGAAAAACTGTTTTTT | CAWSFRTLSDEKLFF
NA | TRBJ1-5 | NA | TRBV6-1 | TGTGCCAGCAGTGGACCGTTTTCGAATCAGCCCCAGCATTTT | CASSGPFSNQPQHF
NA | TRBJ2-7 | NA | TRBV5-1 | TGCGCCAGCAGCTTTGGCAGGGTGGAGTACTTC | CASSFGRVEYF
TRBD1 | TRBJ1-3 | NA | TRBV9 | TGTGCCAGCCGCCCCGGGGGATCGACAGGGCGGAGTGGAAACACCATATATTTT | CASRPGGSTGRSGNTIYF
NA | TRBJ2-2 | NA | TRBV12-1 | TGTGCCAGCAGCTTTGCCGGGTTCCCCGGGGAGCTGTTTTTT | CASSFAGFPGELFF
TRBD2 | TRBJ2-3 | few | TRBV5-1 | TGCGCCAGCAGCTTGGGACTAGCGGGAGCAGATACGCAGTATTTT | CASSLGLAGADTQYF
NA | TRBJ2-7 | NA | TRBV7-8 | TGTGCCAGCAGCCCCGGTCTCGGCGAGCAGTACTTC | CASSPGLGEQYF
TRBD1 | TRBJ1-1 | NA | TRBV27 | TGTGCCAGCAGTCACAGGGGCCCCTACCCCCTAAACACTGAAGCTTTCTTT | CASSHRGPYPLNTEAFF
NA | TRBJ2-7 | NA | TRBV5-1 | TGCGCCAGCAGCTTGGCGGGGTCTCCTAACGAGCAGTACTTC | CASSLAGSPNEQYF
NA | TRBJ2-1 | NA | TRBV10-1 | TGCGCCAGCATTCCACCCCAGGAAAAATACAATGAGCAGTTCTTC | CASIPPQEKYNEQFF
NA | TRBJ2-3 | NA | TRBV7-9 | TGTGCCAGCAGAATTTCCACAGATACGCAGTATTTT | CASRISTDTQYF
NA | TRBJ1-1 | once | TRBV15 | TGTGCCACCAGCAGAGAGGGCCTACGCACTGAAGCTTTCTTT | CATSREGLRTEAFF
TRBD2 | TRBJ2-2 | NA | TRBV4-1 | TGCGCCAGCAGCCAAATAGCGGGTCGGTACCCCGGGGAGCTGTTTTTT | CASSQIAGRYPGELFF
NA | TRBJ2-3 | NA | TRBV11-1 | TGTGCCAGCAGCCCGGGCCTTAGCACAGATACGCAGTATTTT | CASSPGLSTDTQYF
NA | TRBJ2-3 | NA | TRBV11-3 | TGTGCCAGCAGCTTAGAGGAGGGGATGGGCACAGATACGCAGTATTTT | CASSLEEGMGTDTQYF
TRBD2 | TRBJ2-7 | NA | TRBV2 | TGTGCCAGCAGGTTTGCGGGAGGGCCGTTGGGCGAGCAGTACTTC | CASRFAGGPLGEQYF
NA | TRBJ2-5 | NA | TRBV28 | TGTGCCAGCAGTTGGGGATTGGAGACCCAGTACTTC | CASSWGLETQYF
TRBD2 | TRBJ2-3 | NA | TRBV5-1 | TGCGCCAGCAGCCTAAGACTAGCGGGGGATAGCACAGATACGCAGTATTTT | CASSLRLAGDSTDTQYF
TRBD1 | TRBJ1-3 | NA | TRBV18 | TGTGCCAGCTCACCACTTTTACAGGGGGCAGCTGGAAACACCATATATTTT | CASSPLLQGAAGNTIYF
NA | TRBJ2-5 | NA | TRBV7-2 | TGTGCCAGCAGCTTAGCGCATCGCCCCCCCCAAGAGACCCAGTACTTC | CASSLAHRPPQETQYF
TRBD2 | TRBJ2-1 | NA | TRBV6-4 | TGTGCCAGCAGTGACGGACTAGCGGGAGTCAGCGAGCAGTTCTTC | CASSDGLAGVSEQFF
TRBD1 | TRBJ2-7 | NA | TRBV7-2 | TGTGCCAGCAGCTTATACGGACAGGGGGCTTACGAGCAGTACTTC | CASSLYGQGAYEQYF
NA | TRBJ1-2 | NA | TRBV7-3 | TGTGCCAGCACGCTCCTGGGGGCGGAGGCCCAAGGCTACACCTTC | CASTLLGAEAQGYTF
NA | TRBJ1-1 | NA | TRBV28 | TGTGCCACCCTGCGAGGTTTCAACACTGAAGCTTTCTTT | CATLRGFNTEAFF
TRBD2 | TRBJ2-3 | NA | TRBV19 | TGTGCCAGCCCCCCGAGGGGGCTTGGACTAGCGGGAGGGAAACCCACAGATACGCAGTATTTT | CASPPRGLGLAGGKPTDTQYF
TRBD2 | TRBJ2-1 | once | TRBV29-1 | TGCAGCGTTGACGGACTAGCGGGAGGGGGCTACAATGAGCAGTTCTTC | CSVDGLAGGGYNEQFF
TRBD1 | TRBJ1-1 | NA | TRBV6-1 | TGTGCCAGCAGTGACCGATCCGGGACAGGGAACACTGAAGCTTTCTTT | CASSDRSGTGNTEAFF
NA | TRBJ2-7 | NA | TRBV5-1 | TGCGCCAGCAGCTTGGACCTGTGGGACGAGCAGTACTTC | CASSLDLWDEQYF
NA | TRBJ1-5 | NA | TRBV5-4 | TGTGCCAGCAGCTTTGACGGGACGGCACAGCCCCAGCATTTT | CASSFDGTAQPQHF
NA | TRBJ2-1 | NA | TRBV7-6 | TGTGCCAGCAGCTTAGCTGGTCCGAATTACAATGAGCAGTTCTTC | CASSLAGPNYNEQFF
NA | TRBJ1-1 | NA | TRBV7-9 | TGTGCCAGCAGCTTACTCCCCATCATGAACACTGAAGCTTTCTTT | CASSLLPIMNTEAFF
TRBD2 | TRBJ2-7 | NA | TRBV12-5 | TGTGCTAGTGGTTTGGTAACCCCAAGCGGGGGTGGGCCCTACGAGCAGTACTTC | CASGLVTPSGGGPYEQYF
NA | TRBJ2-5 | NA | TRBV11-2 | TGTGCCAGCAGCCCAGTTCGAGCACAAGAGACCCAGTACTTC | CASSPVRAQETQYF
TRBD1 | TRBJ2-3 | once | TRBV5-1 | TGCGCCAGCAGCTCCGGGACAGGATCAGATACGCAGTATTTT | CASSSGTGSDTQYF
TRBD1 | TRBJ1-5 | NA | TRBV19 | TGTGCCAGTAGCTCGGGACAGCCAAATCGAGGCAATCAGCCCCAGCATTTT | CASSSGQPNRGNQPQHF
NA | TRBJ2-7 | NA | TRBV14 | TGTGCCAGCAGCCTCATAGCGACCTACGAGCAGTACTTC | CASSLIATYEQYF
NA | TRBJ1-4 | NA | TRBV27 | TGTGCCAGCGGTATGGGATTTACTAATGAAAAACTGTTTTTT | CASGMGFTNEKLFF
NA | TRBJ2-1 | once | TRBV6-1 | TGTGCCAGCACCAGAGCGGGCTCCTACAATGAGCAGTTCTTC | CASTRAGSYNEQFF
NA | TRBJ2-5 | NA | TRBV11-3 | TGTGCCAGCAGCTTAGATGGGTCCAGAGAGACCCAGTACTTC | CASSLDGSRETQYF
NA | TRBJ2-2 | NA | TRBV4-1 | TGCGCCAGCAGCCGTCCCGACGGAACCGGGGAGCTGTTTTTT | CASSRPDGTGELFF
NA | TRBJ2-7 | NA | TRBV28 | TGTGCCAGCAGTGTGCTGCCAGGACCCTACGAGCAGTACTTC | CASSVLPGPYEQYF
NA | TRBJ2-1 | NA | TRBV30 | TGTGCCTGGAGTACCTCACCGGGACTTCAATACAATGAGCAGTTCTTC | CAWSTSPGLQYNEQFF
TRBD2 | TRBJ2-2 | once | TRBV30 | TGTGCCTGGAGATTCTCGGTGGTGCTAGCGGGATCGGGCGGGGAGCTGTTTTTT | CAWRFSVVLAGSGGELFF
NA | TRBJ1-5 | NA | TRBV5-1 | TGCGCCAGCAGCTTGGAAGGGTATAGCAATCAGCCCCAGCATTTT | CASSLEGYSNQPQHF
NA | TRBJ2-2 | NA | TRBV25-1 | TGTGCCAGCAGGAACCCTGGACCGGGGACCGGGGAGCTGTTTTTT | CASRNPGPGTGELFF